Presented here are 12 T cell receptor beta chains from one specimen sequenced in a study of shared clonotypes between healthy human individuals. The data were produced by immunoSEQ multiplex PCR, yet TCRdb's version contains in-frame clones alone and is incomplete. The data hold 1,400,000 or so clones, with about 98.5% observed a single time. The sequencing input was naive CD4+ T cells sorted from blood. Described subset: CD45RA+ positively selected. These receptors all stem from a man between 25 and 39 years old in good health.

V usage is TRBV10-3 and J usage is TRBJ2-3; TRBD2 is a possible D gene (5 bases). V was pared by 6 bases and J by 3 bases, with 13 bases between. The CDR3 covers 14 residues. CDR1 and CDR2 from the germline V gene are ENHRY and SYGVKD. The CDR3 loop reads CAISRNQRTDTQYF. The CDR3 DNA is TGTGCCATCAGCCGGAACCAGCGGACAGATACGCAGTATTTT.

This chain connects TRBV7-9 to TRBJ2-7; 13 bases match TRBD2. V was pared by 4 bases and J by 9 bases, with 12 bases of the junction left unmatched. Looked up from germline, CDR1 is SEHNR and CDR2 is FQNEAQ (reference sequence). This CDR3 has 16 residues. The CDR3 sequence is CASSSSDGLAGAGQYF. CDR3 sequence (DNA): TGTGCCAGCAGCTCCTCAGACGGACTAGCGGGAGCCGGGCAGTACTTC.

The chain employs TRBV18 and TRBJ2-3; 9 bases map to TRBD2. V was clipped by 3 bases and J by 5 bases; unmatched bases: 12. Germline assignment: CDR1 KGHSH and CDR2 LQKENI. This CDR3 comprises 17 residues. The CDR3 DNA reads TGTGCCAGCTCACCCCCCGGAGGGCGGGAGGGCCAAGATACGCAGTATTTT. Encoded protein: CASSPPGGREGQDTQYF.

The rearrangement uses TRBV6-6 and TRBJ2-7; tentative D call: TRBD1 (6 bases). Germline CDR1 reads MNHNY; CDR2 reads SVGAGI (reference sequence). Deletions cut 6 bases from V and 3 bases from J, with 21 bases between. The CDR3 contains 16 residues. This CDR3 reads CASSLSGGQRGYEQYF. DNA for the CDR3: TGTGCCAGCAGCCTCTCCGGTGGACAGCGAGGCTACGAGCAGTACTTC.

The chain joins TRBV5-4 to TRBJ2-1, with 8 nucleotides matching TRBD1. The germline gives CDR1 SGHNT, CDR2 YYREEE (reference sequence). There are 15 residues in the CDR3. V gave up 2 bases and J gave up 6 bases; unmatched junction bases: 7. In DNA form, the CDR3 reads TGTGCCAGCAGCTTTCCAGGACAGGGCGCCAATGAGCAGTTCTTC. This translates into CASSFPGQGANEQFF.

The J gene is TRBJ2-1, the V gene TRBV4-1; the D gene could be TRBD1 or TRBD2 (6 bases each). This CDR3 is built from 18 residues. Per germline, CDR1 MGHRA and CDR2 YSYEKL. V lost 2 bases and J lost 0, with 17 bases in between. CDR3 in DNA: TGCGCCAGCAGCCAATCCACGGGGGCGACAGGCTCCTACAATGAGCAGTTCTTC. The encoded protein is CASSQSTGATGSYNEQFF.

V usage is TRBV9 and J usage is TRBJ2-5; D gene ambiguous. Between the trimmed V and J ends, which lost 4 bases and 0 bases, there was a span of 7 bases. The CDR3 runs 13 residues. CDR1 and CDR2 from the germline V gene are SGDLS and YYNGEE. DNA of the CDR3: TGTGCCAGCAGCCGGAACTACCAAGAGACCCAGTACTTC. Protein product: CASSRNYQETQYF.

J is TRBJ2-5 and V is TRBV30; tentatively, D is TRBD2 (5 bases). CDR3 length equals 13 residues. With 1 base removed from V and 3 bases from J, the gap between germline ends came to 9 bases. From germline, CDR1 is GTSNPN and CDR2 SVGIG (reference sequence). This chain's CDR3 is CAWSARGEETQYF. The CDR3 DNA reads TGTGCCTGGAGTGCACGGGGTGAAGAGACCCAGTACTTC.

In the case of this clone: Germline is not matched at one junction end, which may reflect a read error. This CDR3 reads CASSLGGQSALHF. The CDR3 DNA follows: TGTGCCAGCAGCTTGGGAGGCCAGTCGGCCCTCCACTTC. The genes are TRBV5-5 and TRBJ2-7; the D is unclear. The CDR3 runs to 13 residues. Per germline, CDR1 SGHKS and CDR2 YYEKEE (reference sequence).

The genes are TRBV15 and TRBJ2-1; 7 bases line up with TRBD2. Germline V gene lookup returns CDR1 LNHNV and CDR2 YYDKDF (reference sequence). This CDR3 region has 15 residues. Trimming removed 6 bases from V and 0 bases from J; junction bases left unmatched: 5. CDR3 protein: CATRSTSVSYNEQFF. CDR3 coding DNA: TGTGCCACCAGGTCAACTAGCGTCTCCTACAATGAGCAGTTCTTC.

J is TRBJ1-1 and V is TRBV6-6; maybe TRBD1 (6 bases). The V end was cut by 6 bases, the J end by 3 bases, with 17 bases between. Per germline, CDR1 MNHNY and CDR2 SVGAGI (reference sequence). The CDR3 consists of 15 residues. The CDR3 sequence: CASRSQPGEYTEAFF. DNA for the CDR3: TGTGCCAGCAGATCACAGCCAGGGGAATACACTGAAGCTTTCTTT.

This clone appeared once. The chain joins TRBV6-6 to TRBJ2-3, with 8 bases aligning to TRBD2. In germline, CDR1 is MNHNY, CDR2 SVGAGI (reference sequence). With 6 bases clipped from V and 1 base from J, the junction kept 9 bases outside the gene matches. The CDR3 is 16 residues long. The CDR3 is CASREGAGDRTDTQYF. CDR3 bases: TGTGCCAGCAGGGAGGGAGCGGGGGATCGCACAGATACGCAGTATTTT.